This T cell receptor (beta chain) stems from a study of glioma-infiltrating T cells. TCR alpha and beta CDR3 regions were amplified from RNA using iRepertoire nested multiplex PCR. Input was roughly 85-400 ng of tissue mRNA or PBMC total RNA. TCRdb independently ran MiXCR on the multiplex PCR reads; one entry per CDR3 protein. Found here are approximately 130,000 distinct CDR3 sequences, under 30% of them singletons; the top ten hold 27%. This clonotype showed up just a few times. Its antigen is undetermined. Overall study findings and caveats: Non-neoplastic patients had below-expected tissue-blood divergence, while all gliomas exceeded expectation. Very few CDR3 sequences were shared between tissue and blood.

The V end lost 5 bases, the J end lost 3 bases, and 10 bases lay between the germline ends. Germline-derived CDR1 and CDR2 are SNHLY and FYNNEI. CDR3 length equals 13 residues. The specimen sequenced was glioma tissue, nonneoplastic brain tissue, or PBMCs (not recorded which). V gene TRBV2 combines with J gene TRBJ1-1, with D maybe TRBD1 (6 bases). The receptor's source is a human donor with low-grade glioma or glioblastoma, undergoing nonglioma brain surgery, or in good health (not recorded which). This chain's CDR3 is CASSFKGDTEAFF. CDR3 sequence (DNA): TGTGCCAGCAGTTTCAAGGGGGACACTGAAGCTTTCTTT.